Listed here are 25 T cell receptor beta chains from one sample, sequenced in a study of response to subunit inactivated influenza vaccine. From the RT-PCR reads, TCRdb called clonotypes with MiXCR, one entry per CDR3 protein. Found here are roughly 650,000 distinct CDR3 sequences, roughly 14% of them singletons; the top ten hold approximately 10%. The sample consisted of PBMCs from blood, taken 11 to 12 days after vaccination. These receptors were obtained from a man aged 50 to 60 who received an inactivated influenza vaccine.

This chain uses TRBV20-1 with TRBJ2-2; no firm D call. The CDR3 loop spans 14 amino acids. CDR1 and CDR2 (germline): DFQATT, SNEGSKA (reference sequence). Trimming cost V 3 bases and J 1 base, with 9 bases left between them. As DNA, the CDR3 is TGCAGTGCTAGTAGGCAGCTGAACACCGGGGAGCTGTTTTTT. This translates into CSASRQLNTGELFF.

This clonotype turned up a few times. V usage is TRBV14 and J usage is TRBJ2-7; 9 nucleotides match TRBD1. Per germline, CDR1 SGHDN and CDR2 FVKESK. The CDR3 spans 15 residues. The trim removed 6 bases at V and 5 bases at J, leaving 11 bases unmatched. CDR3 sequence reads: CASRLTGQGSHEQYF. The CDR3 DNA reads as TGTGCCAGCAGATTAACAGGACAGGGGTCCCACGAGCAGTACTTC.

This clonotype was found a few times. This chain uses TRBV7-9 with TRBJ2-1, with 7 bases matching TRBD2. V was pared by 5 bases and J by 13 bases, with 20 bases of the junction left unmatched. CDR3 length: 16 amino acids. The germline V gene encodes CDR1 SEHNR and CDR2 FQNEAQ (reference sequence). In nucleotides, the CDR3 is TGTGCCAGCAGCCCGACTGGGTCTAGCGGAGGCGTACCCCAGTTCTTC. This sequence encodes CASSPTGSSGGVPQFF.

The chain recombines TRBV6-2 or TRBV6-3 with TRBJ2-1; no definite D call. The CDR3 has 15 residues. V was cut by 5 bases and J by 3 bases, with 14 bases left in between. CDR1 and CDR2 (germline): MNHEY, SVGEGT. CDR3 amino acids: CASSPRRVHYNEQFF. In DNA form, the CDR3 reads TGTGCCAGCAGTCCCCGACGGGTGCACTACAATGAGCAGTTCTTC.

This clonotype was seen more than once but under ten times. The chain couples TRBV6-5 to TRBJ2-3; a possible D gene is TRBD1 (6 bases). Trimming took off 5 bases at V and 4 bases at J, with 16 bases between the two ends. The CDR3 has 15 amino acids. Germline CDR1 and CDR2: MNHEY and SVGAGI. CDR3 protein: CASSHRDYIPDTQYF. The CDR3 region has the DNA TGTGCCAGCAGTCACAGGGATTATATCCCAGATACGCAGTATTTT.

This clonotype showed up many times. The rearrangement uses TRBV5-6 and TRBJ2-5; D is ambiguous. The CDR3 has 14 amino acids. V shed 0 bases and J shed 2 bases, with 8 bases lying between them. In germline, CDR1 is SGHDT, CDR2 YYEEEE. DNA for the CDR3: TGTGCCAGCAGCTTGGTAGTAAGTCAAGAGACCCAGTACTTC. Encoded protein: CASSLVVSQETQYF.

Only a few counts were recorded for this clonotype. V is TRBV20-1 and J is TRBJ2-3; D is undetermined. Looked up from germline, CDR1 is DFQATT and CDR2 is SNEGSKA (reference sequence). The CDR3 extends over 12 amino acids. V was pared by 1 base and J by 2 bases, with 4 bases between. The CDR3 is CSARAPTDTQYF. The CDR3 nucleotides are TGCAGTGCTAGAGCCCCCACAGATACGCAGTATTTT.

The table lists this clonotype with many counts. The V call is TRBV6-2 or TRBV6-3, the J call TRBJ2-2; a possible D gene is TRBD1 (6 bases). Germline V CDR1 and CDR2: MNHEY, SVGEGT. Between the trimmed V and J ends, which lost 10 bases and 2 bases, there was a span of 14 bases. There are 14 residues in the CDR3. CDR3 nucleotides: TGTGCCACCGGACAGATCCTAAACACCGGGGAGCTGTTTTTT. Encoded protein: CATGQILNTGELFF.

This clonotype was observed a few times. The chain is built from TRBV12-3 or TRBV12-4 and TRBJ1-2; weak D call: TRBD1 (6 bases). Trimming shortened V by 5 bases and J by 7 bases, and 14 bases separated the two germline ends. The CDR3 extends over 13 amino acids. CDR3 amino acids: CASSAAAGVGYTF. CDR3 DNA sequence: TGTGCCAGCAGTGCAGCCGCAGGGGTTGGCTACACCTTC.

V is TRBV4-2 and J is TRBJ1-3, with unresolved D. Trimming left V 0 bases short and J 2 bases short, with 14 bases between. Germline assignment: CDR1 LGHNA and CDR2 YNFKEQ. This CDR3 spans 17 amino acids. CDR3 DNA: TGTGCCAGCAGCCAAGACCCCAGGTTACGCCCTGGAAACACCATATATTTT. Its translation is CASSQDPRLRPGNTIYF.

This clonotype was seen more than once but under ten times. The rearrangement links TRBV6-2 or TRBV6-3 to TRBJ2-3, with D perhaps given as TRBD1 or TRBD2 (5 bases each). CDR1 is MNHEY and CDR2 is SVGEGT in the germline V gene. The CDR3 runs 15 residues. V lost 6 bases and J 2 bases, leaving 15 bases between the germline ends. The CDR3 region is CASRGVVGYTDTQYF. The CDR3 DNA is TGTGCCAGCAGGGGGGTCGTCGGATACACAGATACGCAGTATTTT.

Many counts were recorded for this clonotype. This chain connects TRBV27 to TRBJ2-1; D might be TRBD2 (7 bases). The germline V and J ends were trimmed by 3 bases and 10 bases, with 19 bases remaining between them. The germline V gene encodes CDR1 MNHEY and CDR2 SMNVEV (reference sequence). The CDR3 length is 15 residues. The CDR3 DNA sequence: TGTGCCAGCAGTTTCCTAGGGGGGGAAGCAGGGGAGCAGTTCTTC. This codes for CASSFLGGEAGEQFF.

This clonotype was seen a handful of times. This chain uses TRBV4-2 with TRBJ1-5; D ambiguous. Per germline, CDR1 LGHNA and CDR2 YNFKEQ. The CDR3 loop spans 16 amino acids. With 0 bases removed from V and 4 bases from J, the gap between germline ends came to 13 bases. CDR3 region: CASSQDKGMPNQPQHF. In nucleotides, the CDR3 is TGTGCCAGCAGCCAAGATAAAGGTATGCCAAATCAGCCCCAGCATTTT.

This sequence joins TRBV11-2 and TRBJ2-7; TRBD1 agrees at 8 bases. V dropped 5 bases and J dropped 2; count of bases not matched to a gene: 11. Germline assignment: CDR1 SGHAT and CDR2 FQNNGV. The CDR3 has 16 amino acids. DNA of the CDR3: TGTGCCAGCAGCCACGGGACAGGTCCCTTTACCTACGAGCAGTACTTC. It yields the protein CASSHGTGPFTYEQYF.

A few counts support this clonotype. J is TRBJ2-1 and V is TRBV4-1; D possibly corresponds to TRBD1 (6 bases). Trimming cost V 0 bases and J 0 bases, with 9 bases left between them. This CDR3 has 16 amino acids. The V gene's germline CDR1 is MGHRA and CDR2 YSYEKL. The CDR3 DNA is TGCGCCAGCAGCCAAGATCTCAGGGGCTCCTACAATGAGCAGTTCTTC. Encoded protein: CASSQDLRGSYNEQFF.

The table lists this clonotype with a few counts. The genes are TRBV5-1 and TRBJ2-2, with no clear D. Trimming took off 6 bases at V and 5 bases at J, with 14 bases between the two ends. CDR1 and CDR2 (germline): SGHRS, YFSETQ. This CDR3 region has 14 residues. The CDR3 DNA reads as TGCGCCAGCACGGGCAGTCCCTTTACCGGGGAGCTGTTTTTT. It codes for CASTGSPFTGELFF. Looking up the rest from reference TRBV5-1 and TRBJ2-2 gives the full variable domain: KAGVTQTPRYLIKTRGQQVTLSCSPISGHRSVSWYQQTPGQGLQFLFEYFSETQRNKGNFPGRFSGRQFSNSRSEMNVSTLELGDSALYLCASTGSPFTGELFFGEGSRLTVL.

A few counts support this clonotype. This sequence joins TRBV11-2 and TRBJ2-3, with D possibly being TRBD1 (5 bases). From germline, CDR1 is SGHAT and CDR2 FQNNGV. Between the trimmed V and J ends, which lost 5 bases and 2 bases, there was a span of 11 bases. The CDR3 runs 14 residues. The CDR3: CASSVDRITDTQYF. DNA for the CDR3: TGTGCCAGCAGCGTCGACAGAATCACAGATACGCAGTATTTT.

This clonotype was recorded many times. This sequence joins TRBV20-1 and TRBJ2-1; no reliable D call. CDR1 is DFQATT and CDR2 is SNEGSKA in the germline V gene (reference sequence). Trimming left V 8 bases short and J 4 bases short, with 6 bases between. The CDR3 contains 10 residues. The CDR3 region has the DNA TGCAGTCCAGTATACAATGAGCAGTTCTTC. Protein product: CSPVYNEQFF.

The rearrangement joins TRBV7-2 to TRBJ2-7, with 9 bases matching TRBD1. After removal of 3 bases from V and 2 bases from J, the junction contained 8 bases not matched to a gene. Germline V gene lookup returns CDR1 SGHTA and CDR2 FQGNSA. This CDR3 contains 16 residues. The CDR3 DNA sequence: TGTGCCAGCAGCTTTATGGCAGGGACAGGGACCTACGAGCAGTACTTC. Its protein product is CASSFMAGTGTYEQYF.

This clonotype has only a few counts. V is TRBV4-1 and J is TRBJ2-1, with TRBD2 identical over 12 bases. Germline V gives CDR1 MGHRA, CDR2 YSYEKL. With 1 base clipped from V and 7 bases from J, the junction kept 14 bases outside the gene matches. The CDR3 runs 19 residues. The CDR3 region is CASSQGLAGATAYWNEQFF. CDR3 nucleotide sequence: TGCGCCAGCAGCCAAGGACTAGCGGGGGCAACGGCCTACTGGAATGAGCAGTTCTTC.

The rearrangement joins TRBV6-5 to TRBJ2-3; weak D call: TRBD2 (6 bases). Looked up from germline, CDR1 is MNHEY and CDR2 is SVGAGI. The V gene lost 0 bases and the J gene lost 3 bases, with 19 bases spanning the gap. The CDR3 is 18 amino acids. The CDR3 DNA follows: TGTGCCAGCAGTTACTCGAGAACGGGACTCCTGAAAACAGATACGCAGTATTTT. It is translated as CASSYSRTGLLKTDTQYF.

The chain links TRBV7-4 to TRBJ2-3, with D possibly being TRBD1 (6 bases). CDR3 length: 18 amino acids. V was clipped by 4 bases and J by 2 bases, with 22 bases between them. Per the germline V gene, CDR1 is SGHVT and CDR2 is SQSDAQ. CDR3 sequence (DNA): TGTGCCAGCAGCTACACTGTCGGACAGATGAAAGACACAGATACGCAGTATTTT. It translates to CASSYTVGQMKDTDTQYF.

This clonotype was seen more than once but under ten times. The gene calls are TRBV6-2 or TRBV6-3 and TRBJ2-1, with 10 bases that match TRBD2. CDR1 is MNHEY and CDR2 is SVGEGT in the germline V gene. The CDR3 spans 22 residues. Germline trimming cut 0 bases from V and 0 bases from J; bases unmatched to any gene: 17. The CDR3 loop reads CASSYSGPRTSGLARSYNEQFF. The CDR3, as DNA: TGTGCCAGCAGTTACTCGGGCCCCCGGACTAGCGGCCTAGCACGCTCCTACAATGAGCAGTTCTTC.

This clonotype was found a few times. The chain combines TRBV20-1 with TRBJ2-1; the D is unclear. This CDR3 comprises 13 residues. Germline loops: CDR1 DFQATT, CDR2 SNEGSKA (reference sequence). Trimming left V 1 base short and J 2 bases short, with 6 bases between. The CDR3, as DNA: TGCAGTGCTAGAGTGGTTACCTACAATGAGCAGTTCTTC. Translating gives CSARVVTYNEQFF.

This clonotype was recorded many times. The chain carries TRBV29-1 and TRBJ2-5; D might be TRBD1 or TRBD2, each matching 6 bases. CDR3 length equals 13 residues. From germline, CDR1 is SQVTM and CDR2 ANQGSEA. Trimming cost V 1 base and J 4 bases, with 10 bases left between them. CDR3 DNA sequence: TGCAGCGTTGAAGTATGGGGGGCAGAGACCCAGTACTTC. Amino acids: CSVEVWGAETQYF. The variable domain in full, completed from reference TRBV29-1 and TRBJ2-5, reads SAVISQKPSRDICQRGTSLTIQCQVDSQVTMMFWYRQQPGQSLTLIATANQGSEATYESGFVIDKFPISRPNLTFSTLTVSNMSPEDSSIYLCSVEVWGAETQYFGPGTRLLVL.